What follows are 18 T cell receptor beta chains derived from one specimen sequenced in a study of CD8 T cells in ankylosing spondylitis. One entry per CDR3 protein, called by TCRdb with MiXCR from the 5' RACE reads. The repertoire has fewer than 550,000 distinct CDR3 sequences, roughly 5% of them found once; the top ten carry around 3.4%. Study-level findings and limits: About 8 highly homologous variants made up a TCR beta motif that seemed to typify ankylosing spondylitis blood.

No antigen is known for these receptors. Sequenced material: blood, either unsorted or a sorted T cell fraction (not recorded which). The receptors were gathered from a male donor with ankylosing spondylitis.

The table lists this clonotype with many counts. The chain employs TRBV9 and TRBJ2-7; D possibly corresponds to TRBD1 (5 bases). Germline V gives CDR1 SGDLS, CDR2 YYNGEE. Trimming left V 4 bases short and J 4 bases short, with 18 bases between. CDR3 length: 15 residues. The CDR3 protein is CASSSRIRGTYEQYF. The DNA for the CDR3 is TGTGCCAGCAGCTCAAGAATTAGGGGAACGTACGAGCAGTACTTC.

This clonotype was found many times. V and J are TRBV5-1 and TRBJ2-2; D perhaps matches TRBD1 (6 bases). The germline gives CDR1 SGHRS, CDR2 YFSETQ. This CDR3 has 13 residues. Trimming took off 4 bases at V and 6 bases at J, with 10 bases between the two ends. The CDR3: CASSRRQAGELFF. In nucleotides, the CDR3 is TGCGCCAGCAGCAGAAGACAGGCCGGGGAGCTGTTTTTT.

The table lists this clonotype with many counts. CDR3 region: CASSDRGIDEQYF. For the CDR3, the DNA is TGCGCCAGCAGTGACCGGGGGATTGACGAGCAGTACTTC. The chain has TRBV10-1 and TRBJ2-7; possible D gene TRBD2, 6 bases. This CDR3 contains 13 residues. Germline V gives CDR1 WNHNN, CDR2 SYGVQD (reference sequence). The V gene lost 3 bases and the J gene lost 5 bases, with 11 bases spanning the gap.

The chain joins TRBV5-5 to TRBJ2-1; the match to TRBD1 covers 11 bases. There are 15 residues in the CDR3. The germline V gene has CDR1 SGHKS and CDR2 YYEKEE (reference sequence). The ends lost 4 bases at V and 7 bases at J; junction bases unmatched: 7. DNA for the CDR3: TGTGCCAGCAGCCCCGGGACAGGGGGTAGGAATGAGCAGTTCTTC. This gives the protein CASSPGTGGRNEQFF.

This clonotype was picked up many times. The V call is TRBV4-3, the J call TRBJ1-4; D gene uncertain. This CDR3 comprises 16 residues. From germline, CDR1 is LGHNA and CDR2 YSLEER. V lost 4 bases, J lost 3 bases, and 15 bases lay in between. CDR3 DNA: TGCGCCAGCAGCCGCCTTACCAGTGAACCTAATGAAAAACTGTTTTTT. It encodes CASSRLTSEPNEKLFF.

Many counts were recorded for this clonotype. The chain employs TRBV7-9 and TRBJ1-1; unclear D gene. CDR3 size: 13 residues. The V gene's germline CDR1 is SEHNR and CDR2 FQNEAQ (reference sequence). V lost 1 base and J 6 bases, leaving 9 bases between the germline ends. CDR3 nucleotide sequence: TGTGCCAGCAGCTTAGGAGGATGGGCTGAAGCTTTCTTT. It specifies CASSLGGWAEAFF.

The J gene is TRBJ2-2, the V gene TRBV5-1, with 11 positions matching TRBD2. The CDR3 sequence is 17 residues long. V was clipped by 4 bases and J by 1 base; unmatched bases: 6. Germline CDR1 SGHRS, CDR2 YFSETQ. The CDR3 DNA reads as TGCGCCAGCAGCCCCCGGACTAGCGGGTGGAACACCGGGGAGCTGTTTTTT. It translates to CASSPRTSGWNTGELFF.

The sample holds many counts of this clonotype. In nucleotides, the CDR3 is TGTGCCAGCAGTGTCCCTTCTTGGACAGAGGACGAGACCCAGTACTTC. Its translation: CASSVPSWTEDETQYF. V gene TRBV25-1 combines with J gene TRBJ2-5; a possible D gene is TRBD1 (6 bases). The V and J ends lost 4 bases and 5 bases respectively, with 20 bases between them. The CDR3 covers 16 residues. Germline V gene sequence: CDR1 MGHDK, CDR2 SYGVNS.

The sample holds a few counts of this clonotype. The CDR3 region is CASSSTQGAYGYTF. The CDR3 bases are TGTGCCAGCAGCTCCACCCAGGGGGCCTATGGCTACACCTTC. V and J are TRBV7-9 and TRBJ1-2; 8 bases match TRBD1. The CDR3 length is 14 residues. Trimming at V came to 4 bases and at J to 4 bases, leaving 5 bases not matched to a gene. Germline CDR1 and CDR2: SEHNR and FQNEAQ (reference sequence).

Many counts were recorded for this clonotype. The V gene is TRBV5-6, the J gene TRBJ1-2; D is perhaps TRBD1 (5 bases). Trimming pared 0 bases from V and 8 bases from J, leaving 14 bases between. The CDR3 is made up of 14 amino acids. Germline loops: CDR1 SGHDT, CDR2 YYEEEE. CDR3 nucleotides: TGTGCCAGCAGCTTGGTTCGGCAGGGTCAAGGCTACACCTTC. It encodes CASSLVRQGQGYTF.

The table lists this clonotype with many counts. The chain recombines TRBV10-3 with TRBJ1-1; D gene unclear. V was pared by 3 bases and J by 0 bases, with 8 bases between. The CDR3 extends over 14 amino acids. Germline assignment: CDR1 ENHRY and CDR2 SYGVKD. The CDR3 sequence: CAISDRSMNTEAFF. CDR3 nucleotide sequence: TGTGCCATCAGTGACCGAAGCATGAACACTGAAGCTTTCTTT.

In this sample, this clonotype turned up a few times. The chain has TRBV2 and TRBJ1-2; 8 bases are a match to TRBD1. With 5 bases clipped from V and 2 bases from J, the junction kept 7 bases outside the gene matches. The CDR3 is 15 residues long. Germline loops: CDR1 SNHLY, CDR2 FYNNEI. The CDR3 DNA reads as TGTGCCAGCAGTCAGCGGACAGGGTACAACTATGGCTACACCTTC. The encoded protein is CASSQRTGYNYGYTF.

The chain joins TRBV18 to TRBJ2-1; D is tentatively TRBD1 or TRBD2 (5 bases each). Per the germline V gene, CDR1 is KGHSH and CDR2 is LQKENI. The CDR3 length is 15 residues. Trimming stripped 6 bases from V and 6 bases from J, with 18 bases between. The CDR3 reads CASSPGVGEGNEQFF. CDR3 bases: TGTGCCAGCTCGCCCGGGGTAGGGGAAGGCAATGAGCAGTTCTTC.

This clonotype was seen a handful of times. The chain is built from TRBV11-2 and TRBJ2-5; D remains ambiguous. The CDR3 is 14 residues long. Germline loops: CDR1 SGHAT, CDR2 FQNNGV. V was clipped by 0 bases and J by 5 bases, with 10 bases between them. The chain's CDR3 is CASSLEGMIETQYF. The CDR3 DNA reads TGTGCCAGCAGCTTAGAGGGCATGATTGAGACCCAGTACTTC.

This clonotype was observed a few times. The rearrangement joins TRBV6-1 to TRBJ2-3; D uncertain. Looked up from germline, CDR1 is MNHNS and CDR2 is SASEGT. CDR3 length: 14 residues. The V and J ends lost 7 bases and 4 bases respectively, with 15 bases between them. Here the CDR3 reads CASTWTSSADTQYF. CDR3 in DNA: TGTGCCAGCACATGGACCTCCTCGGCAGATACGCAGTATTTT.

This clonotype was observed at least ten times. V and J are TRBV12-3 or TRBV12-4 and TRBJ2-2; D not resolved. V lost 8 bases, J lost 5 bases, and 15 bases lay in between. The CDR3 length is 14 residues. The CDR3 loop is CASLPAQWTGELFF. CDR3 bases: TGTGCCAGCCTGCCGGCGCAGTGGACCGGGGAGCTGTTTTTT.

This clonotype was observed at least ten times. V gene TRBV9 combines with J gene TRBJ2-5; D ambiguous. CDR1 is SGDLS, CDR2 YYNGEE, per germline. This CDR3 contains 14 residues. The V end lost 0 bases, the J end lost 1 base, and 7 bases lay between the germline ends. CDR3: CASSVAPLQETQYF. CDR3 bases: TGTGCCAGCAGCGTAGCACCCCTCCAAGAGACCCAGTACTTC.

This clonotype was detected a few times. The gene calls are TRBV15 and TRBJ2-7; a weak D match, TRBD1 (5 bases). Between the trimmed V and J ends, which lost 2 bases and 0 bases, there was a span of 8 bases. Looked up from germline, CDR1 is LNHNV and CDR2 is YYDKDF (reference sequence). The CDR3 contains 14 residues. CDR3 in DNA: TGTGCCACCAGCAGATTGGACAACTCCTACGAGCAGTACTTC. This encodes CATSRLDNSYEQYF.